What follows describes a single T cell receptor (beta chain). This clonotype appeared many times. The antigen it recognizes is unknown. Nothing much larger sits one base from this clone, and base qualities are not available. Its CDR3 holds 14 amino acids, cysteine through phenylalanine. The sequence is cut down to CDR3 DNA, 42 bases in frame from base 1. For CDR1 and CDR2, the germline V gene lists LGHNA and YNFKEQ. V is shortened by 3 bases, J by 3 bases, and the region joining them spans 12 bases. The record originates from a study of identical twins (dated by TCRdb to the mid-2010s). Regarding the complete study: TCR alpha and beta repertoires from monozygotic twins, unrelated adults of various ages and cord blood were deep-sequenced to test whether fetal clonotypes persist. To rule out contamination, the twin experiments were replicated at different times with different library preparation protocols.

Study-wide findings and limitations: Because the same donors could not be followed over many years, the conclusions depended on cross-sectional statistical analysis. Invariant T cells such as MAIT and iNKT could partly confound zero-insertion analyses, though diverse VJ usage argued against this for most clonotypes. Abundant cord blood beta clonotypes had fewer insertions, young adult naive repertoires showed a similar but weaker trend, and memory repertoires showed no such trend. Compared with coincidental sharing between unrelated individuals, out-of-frame TCR alpha sequences shared between twins had an excess of sequences with low generation probability. Out-of-frame TCR alpha sharing in monozygotic twins was systematically underestimated by recombination models, whereas sharing between unrelated individuals was in agreement with the recombination models. In beta out-of-frame sequences, excess twin sharing was weaker, because having fewer shared sequences lowered the signal-to-noise ratio.

The library was made by 5' RACE. Sequencer: Illumina HiSeq 2000. Template switching introduced a universal primer binding site; the final cDNA contained a unique molecular identifier, enabling accurate counting of TCR cDNA molecules. Specific primers in the conserved constant-segment region were used to synthesize first-strand cDNA for TCR alpha and beta chains. To control for contamination, each cDNA library was double barcoded with a SMART-Mk sample barcode plus Illumina barcodes. TruSeq adapter sequences and Illumina sample barcodes were added in two successive PCR steps. The TCR alpha and beta cDNA libraries were sequenced on the Illumina HiSeq platform using custom primers. As for the authors' bioinformatics: Unique molecular identifiers were extracted from raw reads with MiGEC, and CDR3 positions were determined with MiXCR. For each individual, recombination models were inferred using an EM algorithm with the repgenHMM and IGoR tools. Shared clonotypes were analyzed with the tcR package in R, and sharing was normalized by the product of cloneset sizes. Out-of-frame nonproductive sequences were analyzed to study raw recombination free of thymic and clonal selection effects. Using fastp trimming at Q25 and MiXCR clonotype assembly, TCRdb reanalyzed the public sequencing data and kept in-frame beta chains. Identical CDR3 proteins give one entry, which carries the most common genes and DNA. V and J calls and clone size were set by TCRdb, not the authors. The sample data list 1.5 million to 2 million distinct CDR3 sequences, and under 35% of these were observed just once. About 0.27% of the sample is held by the ten biggest clonotypes.

Every donor was a healthy Caucasian. Material: cord blood. The TCR originated in a newborn girl in good health. The chain uses TRBV4-2 and TRBJ2-7; the D gene is perhaps TRBD2, from 5 matching bases. For the CDR3, the sequence is CASSQRREIYEQYF. DNA sequence: TGTGCCAGCAGCCAGAGACGGGAAATCTACGAGCAGTACTTC.